This entry lists 3 T cell receptor beta chains sequenced from one sample in a study of shared clonotypes between healthy human individuals. Assay used: immunoSEQ multiplex PCR; TCRdb lists only in-frame clones, some missing. Here the sample spans some 2,100,000 clones, around 93% being singletons. Naive CD8 cells lacked CD45RO, underwent positive selection for CCR7 and left out terminally differentiated effector memory CD45RA+ cells. What was sequenced was naive CD8+ T cells from PBMCs. These receptors originate from a man between 18 and 35 years old in good health. Some clones in this sample may be carry-over from other donors' samples.

The CDR3 coding sequence is TGTGCCAGCAGCTATTCTAGCGGGAGTTACAATGAGCAGTTCTTC. Translated, it gives CASSYSSGSYNEQFF. This sequence joins TRBV5-6 and TRBJ2-1; 10 bases match TRBD2. The germline gives CDR1 SGHDT, CDR2 YYEEEE. With V trimmed by 3 bases and J by 4 bases, 4 bases remained unmatched. This CDR3 has 15 residues.

This chain connects TRBV2 to TRBJ2-5, with D possibly being TRBD1 (6 bases). This CDR3 has 13 amino acids. Per germline, CDR1 SNHLY and CDR2 FYNNEI. V lost 11 bases to trimming and J lost 7 bases, with 20 bases between them. CDR3 sequence reads: CAGYDRPSGTQYF. The CDR3 DNA is TGTGCCGGATACGACAGGCCCTCCGGGACCCAGTACTTC. Full variable domain (outside the CDR3, taken from reference TRBV2 and TRBJ2-5): EPEVTQTPSHQVTQMGQEVILRCVPISNHLYFYWYRQILGQKVEFLVSFYNNEISEKSEIFDDQFSVERPDGSNFTLKIRSTKLEDSAMYFCAGYDRPSGTQYFGPGTRLLVL.

The V and J genes are TRBV27 and TRBJ2-7, with TRBD2 matching over 7 bases. CDR1 and CDR2 from the germline V gene are MNHEY and SMNVEV (reference sequence). The CDR3 consists of 17 residues. The junction had 15 bases not matched to a gene; V was cut back by 2 bases and J by 5 bases. CDR3 region: CASSLGQWTGLWHEQYF. In DNA form, the CDR3 reads TGTGCCAGCAGTTTAGGGCAATGGACGGGACTATGGCACGAGCAGTACTTC.